This TCR beta chain was documented in a study of T cell responses to AZD1222 COVID-19 vaccine. General study results and limits: Repertoire sampling happened only post peak T cell response. The donor cohort was predominantly white British with a female majority, and clonal diversity may have been underestimated.

Details on this clone: What it binds is not known.

Here immunoSEQ multiplex PCR was the method, and the copy in TCRdb shows in-frame clones only, minus some. The data show some 120,000 clones, with about 90% seen just once and 0.9% to 1.2% held by the top ten. V was clipped by 4 bases and J by 7 bases, with 12 bases between them. Germline V lookup: CDR1 SGHRS, CDR2 YFSETQ. The CDR3 contains 13 residues. The chain joins TRBV5-1 to TRBJ2-1, with D possibly matching TRBD2 (5 bases). This sequence originates from an adult in good health. The material sequenced was peripheral blood, taken on day 0 of AZD1222 vaccination. The CDR3 coding sequence is TGCGCCAGCAGCGTGAACGAGCGGAATGAGCAGTTCTTC. Translated, it gives CASSVNERNEQFF. Together with reference TRBV5-1 and TRBJ2-1, the CDR3 gives the full variable domain: KAGVTQTPRYLIKTRGQQVTLSCSPISGHRSVSWYQQTPGQGLQFLFEYFSETQRNKGNFPGRFSGRQFSNSRSEMNVSTLELGDSALYLCASSVNERNEQFFGPGTRLTVL.